This T cell receptor (beta chain) was observed in a study of blood T cells in healthy people across ages. The CDR3 extends over 14 amino acids. Germline values: CDR1 SQVTM, CDR2 ANQGSEA. Samples each yielded at least 6 micrograms of total RNA. Whole-study findings and limits: It was held that the diversity estimates obtained from one million T cells were underestimates. Naive and antigen-experienced cells could not be conclusively compared, given unsorted PBMCs.

There are a few counts of this clonotype. What it binds is not known. An end of the junction differs from the germline gene, which may be a read error. Next came a second PCR, run for about 6 to 11 cycles, which used a sample-barcoded 5' primer along with a J-beta primer mix. A template-switch adaptor containing 12 random nucleotides labeled each cDNA molecule. TCRdb independently ran MiXCR on the 5' RACE reads; one entry per CDR3 protein. The sample has about 290,000 distinct CDR3 sequences, 25% to 30% seen once. J is TRBJ1-1 and V is TRBV29-1, with a possible D match to TRBD1 (6 bases). The receptor's source is a woman aged 70-85 years in good health. Input material: blood. For the CDR3, the DNA is TGCAGCTTCTCACGGGACATCGGTTTAACTGGAGCTTTCTTT. Amino acid sequence: CSFSRDIGLTGAFF.